This T cell receptor beta chain was sequenced for a study of monozygotic twins with inflammatory bowel disease. Germline loops: CDR1 MNHNS, CDR2 SASEGT. The CDR3 covers 13 residues. Total RNA isolation used whole blood (no T cell sorting was performed). With regard to this clonotype: The antigen remains undetermined.

TCRdb reprocessed the 5' RACE reads, keeping one entry per CDR3 protein, no DNA. Listed are fewer than 550,000 distinct CDR3 sequences; 2% to 3% falls within the top ten. Regarding the study as a whole: Compared with healthy twins, IBD patients shared fewer clonotypes with others, especially with disease activity.

Material: blood. The TCR was taken from a human donor with ulcerative colitis or Crohn's disease, or a healthy co-twin of an affected twin (not recorded which). V is TRBV6-1 and J is TRBJ1-2. CDR3: CASRTGLPYGYTF.